This entry describes one T cell receptor beta chain. immunoSEQ v3.0 was run at survey level. Profiling relied on immunoSEQ multiplex PCR, and the TCRdb table lists in-frame clones only, not all of them. The sample contains just over 20,000 clones, around 80% of which appear only once. These data are taken from a study of long-term antiretroviral therapy in people with HIV. The V gene lost 2 bases and the J gene lost 2 bases, with 11 bases spanning the gap. The CDR3 totals 15 residues. The germline CDR1 and CDR2 sequences are PRHDT and FYEKMQ (reference sequence). Material: unsorted PBMCs, obtained 4.1 years after starting antiretroviral therapy. This receptor was identified in a woman aged 40 to 50 with HIV. V gene TRBV13 combines with J gene TRBJ2-3; the D is unclear. The CDR3 reads CASSLRDYNTDTQYF. The CDR3 DNA is TGTGCCAGCAGCTTAAGGGATTACAACACAGATACGCAGTATTTT.